This is a list of T cell receptor beta chains from one sample in a study of blood T cells in healthy people across ages. TCRdb analysed the 5' RACE reads with MiXCR anew, one entry per CDR3 protein. This table has about 1.7 million distinct CDR3 sequences, about 30% appearing once. The sequenced sample was blood. The receptors originated from a woman in her twenties or thirties in good health. Both conserved end residues are part of each CDR3. Each record gives: D gene, V gene, J gene, clone size, CDR3 protein, CDR3 DNA. A D gene is named only where the DNA matches it firmly. Not all rows give a size; the values are once, few, many and, for expanded clones, a class.

>TRBD2|TRBV14|TRBJ2-5|NA
CASSPLAGRATQYF
TGTGCCAGCAGTCCCCTAGCGGGGCGAGCGACCCAGTACTTC
>NA|TRBV4-2|TRBJ2-1|NA
CASSQGVPPDEQFF
TGTGCCAGCAGCCAAGGCGTTCCTCCGGATGAGCAGTTCTTC
>NA|TRBV11-2|TRBJ2-4|many
CASSLSVAGLAKNIQYF
TGTGCCAGCAGCTTATCCGTGGCGGGGCTAGCCAAAAACATTCAGTACTTC
>TRBD2|TRBV4-1|TRBJ2-3|NA
CASSQAGRDAQYF
TGCGCCAGCAGCCAAGCGGGGAGGGATGCGCAGTATTTT
>TRBD2|TRBV5-1|TRBJ2-7|many
CASSRTGLAREQYF
TGCGCCAGCAGCAGAACCGGACTAGCTCGCGAGCAGTACTTC
>TRBD2|TRBV30|TRBJ2-1|few
CAWSAGGVYNEQFF
TGTGCCTGGAGTGCGGGAGGGGTATACAATGAGCAGTTCTTC
>TRBD1|TRBV5-4|TRBJ1-2|few
CASSTPDRGQGGYTF
TGTGCCAGCAGCACCCCGGACAGGGGCCAAGGTGGCTACACCTTC
>NA|TRBV9|TRBJ2-5|many
CASSARDRETQYF
TGTGCCAGCAGCGCTAGGGACCGAGAGACCCAGTACTTC
>NA|TRBV10-2|TRBJ1-5|NA
CASSEVRTPQHF
TGCGCCAGCAGTGAGGTCAGGACGCCCCAGCATTTT
>TRBD1|TRBV4-1|TRBJ2-5|many
CASSGTGQETQYF
TGCGCCAGCAGTGGGACAGGCCAAGAGACCCAGTACTTC
>NA|TRBV25-1|TRBJ1-1|few
CASSEKWGTGNTEAFF
TGTGCCAGCAGTGAAAAATGGGGAACCGGGAACACTGAAGCTTTCTTT
>TRBD2|TRBV12-3/TRBV12-4|TRBJ2-3|NA
CASSPTLAGGQDTQYF
TGTGCCAGCAGCCCGACCCTAGCGGGGGGGCAAGATACGCAGTATTTT
>NA|TRBV9|TRBJ2-5|NA
CASSDGTLGETQYF
TGTGCCAGCAGCGATGGGACTCTAGGGGAGACCCAGTACTTC
>TRBD2|TRBV11-2|TRBJ2-7|few
CASSAGLAGALYEQYF
TGTGCCAGCAGCGCGGGACTAGCGGGAGCCCTCTACGAGCAGTACTTC
>NA|TRBV2|TRBJ1-4|NA
CASRGSPNEKLFF
TGTGCCAGCAGGGGAAGCCCCAATGAAAAACTGTTTTTT
>NA|TRBV20-1|TRBJ2-1|few
CSARDRTTLGNEQFF
TGCAGTGCTAGGGACCGGACTACCCTTGGCAATGAGCAGTTCTTC
>NA|TRBV28|TRBJ1-5|NA
CASSPPDSNQPQHF
TGTGCCAGCAGTCCACCAGATAGCAATCAGCCCCAGCATTTT
>NA|TRBV12-3/TRBV12-4|TRBJ1-1|NA
CASSAGTDRTEAFF
TGTGCCAGCAGTGCAGGGACCGACAGGACTGAAGCTTTCTTT
>TRBD1|TRBV7-2|TRBJ2-4|NA
CASSLGGTGQNIQYF
TGTGCCAGCAGCTTAGGTGGGACAGGGCAGAACATTCAGTACTTC
>NA|TRBV28|TRBJ1-5|NA
CASSRPDPPQHF
TGTGCCAGCAGTCGTCCTGACCCGCCCCAGCATTTT
>TRBD1|TRBV20-1|TRBJ2-5|NA
CSASSDRGTLEQYF
TGCAGTGCTAGTAGTGACAGGGGTACGTTGGAGCAGTACTTC
>TRBD1|TRBV19|TRBJ2-7|NA
CTSGDRGDAYEQYF
TGTACCAGTGGCGACAGGGGTGATGCCTACGAGCAGTACTTC
>TRBD1|TRBV30|TRBJ1-4|NA
CAWSLGTVNEKLFF
TGTGCCTGGAGTCTCGGGACAGTGAATGAAAAACTGTTTTTT
>NA|TRBV4-1|TRBJ2-3|few
CASSQGRAFTDTQYF
TGCGCCAGCAGCCAAGGCAGGGCCTTTACAGATACGCAGTATTTT
>NA|TRBV7-2|TRBJ1-1|NA
CASSLDGTSGKRKLFF
TGTGCCAGCAGCTTGGACGGGACTAGCGGGAAGAGGAAGCTGTTCTTT
>NA|TRBV12-3/TRBV12-4|TRBJ2-2|NA
CASSFLLTGELFF
TGTGCCAGCAGTTTTCTACTCACCGGGGAGCTGTTTTTT
>TRBD2|TRBV24-1|TRBJ2-1|many
CATSDPQRTSGGKNEQFF
TGTGCCACCAGTGACCCTCAAAGGACTAGCGGGGGGAAAAATGAGCAGTTCTTC
>NA|TRBV3-1|TRBJ2-2|NA
CASSQYILGPWENTGELFF
TGTGCCAGCAGCCAATACATCCTAGGCCCATGGGAGAATACCGGGGAGCTGTTTTTT
>NA|TRBV5-1|TRBJ2-4|many
CASSFSGRDIQYF
TGCGCCAGCAGCTTCTCGGGCAGGGACATTCAGTACTTC
>TRBD2|TRBV5-1|TRBJ2-1|few
CASSLAGSPGLDSFEQFF
TGCGCCAGCAGCTTGGCCGGTTCTCCGGGACTAGACTCTTTTGAGCAGTTCTTC
>TRBD1|TRBV10-3|TRBJ2-1|NA
CAISGTAFLSYEQFF
TGTGCCATCAGCGGGACAGCGTTCCTCTCCTACGAGCAGTTCTTC
>NA|TRBV12-3/TRBV12-4|TRBJ1-5|once
CASSGLKQPQHF
TGTGCCAGCAGCGGGTTAAAACAGCCCCAGCATTTT
>TRBD2|TRBV27|TRBJ2-1|NA
CASSRPGLAGENEQFF
TGTGCCAGCAGTCGCCCGGGACTAGCGGGAGAGAATGAGCAGTTCTTC
>NA|TRBV6-6|TRBJ2-2|NA
CASSPNKNTGELFF
TGTGCCAGCTCCCCCAACAAGAACACCGGGGAGCTGTTTTTT
>NA|TRBV6-5|TRBJ1-5|few
CASSREFDQPQHF
TGTGCCAGCAGCAGGGAGTTTGATCAGCCCCAGCATTTT
>NA|TRBV5-1|TRBJ1-5|many
CASRSGSGQPQHF
TGCGCCAGCAGGTCGGGGAGCGGGCAGCCCCAGCATTTT
>TRBD1|TRBV5-1|TRBJ2-5|once
CASGPLETGVQETQYF
TGCGCCAGCGGCCCCCTAGAGACAGGGGTCCAAGAGACCCAGTACTTC
>NA|TRBV29-1|TRBJ1-2|NA
CSAKDRGGDCYGYTF
TGCAGCGCTAAAGATAGGGGCGGCGACTGTTATGGCTACACCTTC
>TRBD1|TRBV4-3|TRBJ1-5|many
CASSEGQGVQHF
TGCGCCAGCAGCGAGGGACAGGGGGTCCAGCATTTT
>NA|TRBV7-9|TRBJ1-2|many
CASSPDPYGYTF
TGTGCCAGCAGCCCGGATCCTTATGGCTACACCTTC
>NA|TRBV4-1|TRBJ1-1|few
CASSQEWTAEAFF
TGCGCCAGCAGCCAAGAATGGACGGCCGAAGCTTTCTTT
>NA|TRBV18|TRBJ1-5|few
CASSPQSSNQPQHF
TGTGCCAGCTCACCACAGTCGAGCAATCAGCCCCAGCATTTT
>TRBD2|TRBV9|TRBJ2-7|NA
CASSGGDYSYEQYF
TGTGCCAGCAGCGGGGGGGACTACTCCTACGAGCAGTACTTC
>NA|TRBV2|TRBJ2-3|few
CASSVAWGTDTQYF
TGTGCCAGCAGTGTTGCGTGGGGCACAGATACGCAGTATTTT
>NA|TRBV5-1|TRBJ1-1|NA
CASRPLDDTEAFF
TGCGCCAGCAGGCCCCTGGACGACACTGAAGCTTTCTTT
>NA|TRBV12-5|TRBJ1-5|NA
CASGLIGGHQPQHF
TGTGCTAGTGGTTTGATCGGCGGCCATCAGCCCCAGCATTTT
>NA|TRBV19|TRBJ2-7|NA
CARHPDRAYYEQYF
TGTGCCCGACACCCTGACAGAGCATACTACGAGCAGTACTTC
>TRBD1|TRBV7-6|TRBJ2-1|once
CASSRTGGRSKEQFF
TGTGCCAGCAGCCGTACAGGGGGAAGGAGCAAGGAGCAGTTCTTC